These 9 T cell receptor beta chains originate from one sample sequenced in a study of blood T cell repertoires in COVID-19. Produced via immunoSEQ multiplex PCR; TCRdb's table is partial and in-frame only. This table has 150,000 to 200,000 clones, 70% to 85% appearing once. The specimen was PBMCs or T cells enriched from blood (not recorded which). The receptors were gathered from a woman aged 50 to 60 who had recovered from COVID-19.

The rearrangement links TRBV6-2 or TRBV6-3 to TRBJ1-1; D is undetermined. This CDR3 comprises 13 residues. Germline values: CDR1 MNHEY, CDR2 SVGEGT. Trimming stripped 4 bases from V and 0 bases from J, with 6 bases between. The CDR3: CASSSSVNTEAFF. Here the CDR3 DNA reads TGTGCCAGCAGTTCTTCTGTGAACACTGAAGCTTTCTTT.

In its sample, this clone was seen a few times. The V and J genes are TRBV4-1 and TRBJ1-2; D possibly corresponds to TRBD1 (5 bases). The V gene's germline CDR1 is MGHRA and CDR2 YSYEKL. Trimming took off 1 base at V and 4 bases at J, with 7 bases between the two ends. The CDR3 is made up of 13 amino acids. CDR3 in amino acids: CASSQVTAYGYTF. As DNA, the CDR3 is TGCGCCAGCAGCCAAGTGACAGCCTATGGCTACACCTTC.

The chain carries TRBV29-1 and TRBJ2-5; 12 bases are shared with TRBD1. The length of the CDR3 is 15 residues. V lost 4 bases and J lost 7; bases outside the gene matches: 10. Germline CDR1 SQVTM, CDR2 ANQGSEA. DNA for the CDR3: TGCAGCGTTGCCAGAACCGGGACAGGGGGCATGACCCAGTACTTC. It encodes CSVARTGTGGMTQYF.

Only a few counts were recorded for this clone. The CDR3 region is CASSSRDSGPDTQYF. Here the CDR3 DNA reads TGTGCCAGTAGTAGCCGGGACTCGGGCCCAGATACGCAGTATTTT. The rearrangement links TRBV19 to TRBJ2-3; perhaps TRBD2 as D (6 bases). Trimming cost V 4 bases and J 4 bases, with 15 bases left between them. CDR1 LNHDA and CDR2 SQIVND come from the germline V gene (reference sequence). This CDR3 comprises 15 residues.

This chain links TRBV5-3 with TRBJ1-5; a weak D match, TRBD1 (5 bases). TRBV5-3 is placed among ORFs of uncertain function. The V and J ends lost 4 bases and 0 bases respectively, with 17 bases between them. The CDR3 is 17 amino acids. This CDR3 is CARSRGGATHSNQPQHF. The DNA of the CDR3 is TGTGCCAGAAGCAGGGGCGGCGCGACTCATAGCAATCAGCCCCAGCATTTT.

This chain links TRBV19 with TRBJ2-1; D remains unclear. With 6 bases removed from V and 0 bases from J, the gap between germline ends came to 6 bases. This CDR3 comprises 13 residues. CDR1 and CDR2 from the germline V gene are LNHDA and SQIVND (reference sequence). The CDR3 DNA reads as TGTGCCAGTAGCCAGCGCTCCTACAATGAGCAGTTCTTC. Translated, it gives CASSQRSYNEQFF.

This sequence joins TRBV7-9 and TRBJ1-3; D gene unclear. V was pared by 1 base and J by 1 base, with 8 bases between. Germline V CDR1 and CDR2: SEHNR, FQNEAQ (reference sequence). This CDR3 comprises 15 residues. CDR3 sequence reads: CASSLVRLSGNTIYF. DNA for the CDR3: TGTGCCAGCAGCTTAGTTCGGTTATCTGGAAACACCATATATTTT.

This rearrangement joins TRBV29-1 to TRBJ2-3; a possible D gene is TRBD2 (6 bases). In germline, CDR1 is SQVTM, CDR2 ANQGSEA. V shed 1 base and J shed 2 bases, with 7 bases lying between them. CDR3 length equals 13 residues. The CDR3 coding sequence is TGCAGCGTTGAAGCGGGAGTCACAGATACGCAGTATTTT. Translation: CSVEAGVTDTQYF.

V and J are TRBV7-8 and TRBJ2-1; 7 nucleotides agree with TRBD2. Germline-derived CDR1 and CDR2 are SGHVS and FQNEAQ. The CDR3 is 18 amino acids. Trimming took 1 base from V and 12 from J; bases not matched to a gene: 21. The CDR3 DNA sequence: TGTGCCAGCAGCTTAGAGGTTGTGGCGACGTGGGTTAGCGGGTCGCAGTTCTTC. This gives the protein CASSLEVVATWVSGSQFF.